This TCR beta chain was sequenced during a study of type 1 regulatory T cells. This CDR3 is built from 14 residues. V lost 0 bases, J lost 9 bases, and 8 bases stayed unmatched. In germline, CDR1 is DFQATT, CDR2 SNEGSKA (reference sequence). This clonotype was picked up a small number of times. Its antigen remains unidentified. In TCRdb, the reads were re-called with MiXCR into one record per CDR3 protein. The sample includes over 55,000 distinct CDR3 sequences, about three fifths of them seen just once. The chain carries TRBV20-1 and TRBJ2-7, with 10 nucleotides matching TRBD2. Sequences were obtained from cultured T cells, either the whole culture or a sorted T cell fraction (not recorded which). Subset indicated: Tr1-enriched cell product generated in vitro against host alloantigens. The sequence came from a human donor in good health. The CDR3 sequence: CSARDPSLAGVQYF. CDR3 DNA: TGCAGTGCTAGAGATCCATCCCTAGCGGGAGTGCAGTACTTC.